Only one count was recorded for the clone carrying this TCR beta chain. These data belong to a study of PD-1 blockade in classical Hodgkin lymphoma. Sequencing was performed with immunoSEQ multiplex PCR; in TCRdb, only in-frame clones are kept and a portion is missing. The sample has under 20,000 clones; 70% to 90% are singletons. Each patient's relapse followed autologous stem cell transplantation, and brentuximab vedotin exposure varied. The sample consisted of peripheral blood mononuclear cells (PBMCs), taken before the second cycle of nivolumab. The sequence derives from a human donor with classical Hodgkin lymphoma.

The DNA of the CDR3 is TGCGCCAGCAGCTTGGACGGAGGCTCTGGAAACACCATATATTTT. Translation: CASSLDGGSGNTIYF. The chain employs TRBV5-1 and TRBJ1-3; D uncertain. The CDR3 contains 15 residues. V was clipped by 0 bases and J by 0 bases, with 7 bases between them. Germline V CDR1 and CDR2: SGHRS, YFSETQ.